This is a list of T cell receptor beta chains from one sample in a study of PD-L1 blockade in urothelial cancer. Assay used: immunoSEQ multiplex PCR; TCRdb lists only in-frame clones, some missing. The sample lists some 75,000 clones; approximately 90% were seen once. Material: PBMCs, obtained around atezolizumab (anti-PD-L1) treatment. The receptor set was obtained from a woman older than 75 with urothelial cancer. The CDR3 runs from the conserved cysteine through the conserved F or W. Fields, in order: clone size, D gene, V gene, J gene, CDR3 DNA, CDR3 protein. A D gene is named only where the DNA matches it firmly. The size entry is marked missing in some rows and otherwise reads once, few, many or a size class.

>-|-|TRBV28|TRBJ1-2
TGTGCCAGCAGTTACAGGGATGGCTACACCTTC
CASSYRDGYTF
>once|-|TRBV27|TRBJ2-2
TGTGCCAGCAGTTCACCCATCGGGGGAGGCTTCCCCGGGGAGCTGTTTTTT
CASSSPIGGGFPGELFF
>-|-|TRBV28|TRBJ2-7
TGTGCCAGCAGACGTTCTAGCCCACCCTACGAGCAGTACTTC
CASRRSSPPYEQYF
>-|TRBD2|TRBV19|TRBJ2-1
TGTGCCAGTGGGACTAGCGGGAACAATGAGCAGTTCTTC
CASGTSGNNEQFF
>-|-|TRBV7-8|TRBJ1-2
TGTGCCAGCAGCTTAGACAGGTTAACCAACTATGGCTACACCTTC
CASSLDRLTNYGYTF
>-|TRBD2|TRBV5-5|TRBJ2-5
TGTGCCAGCAGCCAACTAGCGGCTCAAGAGACCCAGTACTTC
CASSQLAAQETQYF
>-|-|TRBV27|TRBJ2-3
TGTGCCAGCAGTAAGGCAGGGGCAGATACGCAGTATTTT
CASSKAGADTQYF
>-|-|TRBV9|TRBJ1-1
TGTGCCAGCAGCCCTCGGACAATTGGGGATACTGAAGCTTTCTTT
CASSPRTIGDTEAFF
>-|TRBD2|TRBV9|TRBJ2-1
TGTGCCAGCAGCCCACGGCTAGCGGGAGCAATGAACTACAATGAGCAGTTCTTC
CASSPRLAGAMNYNEQFF
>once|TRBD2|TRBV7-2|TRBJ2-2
TGTGCCAGCAGCTCAGTTGCTAGCGGGAGTAACGCCGGGGAGCTGTTTTTT
CASSSVASGSNAGELFF
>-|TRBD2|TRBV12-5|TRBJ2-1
TGTGCTAGTGGTTTGGGACTAGCGGGAGTCAATGAGCAGTTCTTC
CASGLGLAGVNEQFF
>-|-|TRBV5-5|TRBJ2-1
TGTGCCAGCAGCTTGGACGGGAACTCCTACAATGAGCAGTTCTTC
CASSLDGNSYNEQFF
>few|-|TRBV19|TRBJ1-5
TGTGCCAGTAGTATAGGAGGGAATCAGCCCCAGCATTTT
CASSIGGNQPQHF
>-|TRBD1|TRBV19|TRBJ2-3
TGTGCCAGTAGTATGGGACAGGGTACAGATACGCAGTATTTT
CASSMGQGTDTQYF
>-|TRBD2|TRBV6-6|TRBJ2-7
TGTGCCAGCAGTCAGACTAGCGAAAACTACGAGCAGTACTTC
CASSQTSENYEQYF
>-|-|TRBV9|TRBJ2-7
TGTGCCAGCAGCTCCACCGGGGGGCATAGCGAGCAGTACTTC
CASSSTGGHSEQYF
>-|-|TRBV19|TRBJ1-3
TGTGCCAGTAGTAGCGCCGGAGGCCTCGCTGGAAACACCATATATTTT
CASSSAGGLAGNTIYF
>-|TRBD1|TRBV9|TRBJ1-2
TGTGCCAGCAGCGTCGCAGACAGGGATTATGGCTACACCTTC
CASSVADRDYGYTF
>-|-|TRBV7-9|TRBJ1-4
TGTGCCAGCAGCTTAGCGCTTCAGAACGGGGGGGTTGAAAAACTGTTTTTT
CASSLALQNGGVEKLFF
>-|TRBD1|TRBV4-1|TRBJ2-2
TGCGCCAGCAGCCAAAGGGACAGGGGGACCGGGGAGCTGTTTTTT
CASSQRDRGTGELFF
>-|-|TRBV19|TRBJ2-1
TGTGCCAGTAGTAATCCCGGGGCGGGAACCTACAATGAGCAGTTCTTC
CASSNPGAGTYNEQFF
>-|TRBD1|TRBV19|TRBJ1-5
TGTGCCAGTAGTATAGATCGTGGGACAGGGGGCCTCATTACCCAGCATTTT
CASSIDRGTGGLITQHF
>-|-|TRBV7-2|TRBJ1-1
TGTGCCAGCAGCTTAATCCCCGCAGGCTCGAACACTGAAGCTTTCTTT
CASSLIPAGSNTEAFF
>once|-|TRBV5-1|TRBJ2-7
TGCGCCAGCGGCCTCGACAGATTACCTTACGAGCAGTACTTC
CASGLDRLPYEQYF
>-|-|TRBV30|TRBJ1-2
TGTGCCTGGAGTGGTTACGGTTCTGACTATGGCTACACCTTC
CAWSGYGSDYGYTF
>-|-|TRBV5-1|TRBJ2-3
TGCGCCAGCAGCTTGGCAGAGGCAGATACGCAGTATTTT
CASSLAEADTQYF
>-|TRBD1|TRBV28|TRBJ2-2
TGTGCCAGCAGCGAAACGGGACAGGGGGCGGCCGGGGAGCTGTTTTTT
CASSETGQGAAGELFF
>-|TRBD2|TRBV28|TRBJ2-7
TGTGCCAGCAGTTCGGGACTAGCGGGGGGATACGAGCAGTACTTC
CASSSGLAGGYEQYF
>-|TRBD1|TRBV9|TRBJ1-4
TGTGCCAGCAGTGGAGGGGGCAGTCCCACCGAAAAACTGTTTTTT
CASSGGGSPTEKLFF
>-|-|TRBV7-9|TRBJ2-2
TGTGCCAGCAGCTTAGATCGGGGGACGAGGGAGCTGTTTTTT
CASSLDRGTRELFF
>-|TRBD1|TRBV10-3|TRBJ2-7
TGTGCCATCAGTGTCGGGACAGGGTTTCTTGATTCATCCTACGAGCAGTACTTC
CAISVGTGFLDSSYEQYF
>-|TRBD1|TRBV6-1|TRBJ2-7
TGTGCCAGCAGACAAAATTTACAGGGGGCTGGCGAGCAGTACTTC
CASRQNLQGAGEQYF